The 8 T cell receptor beta chains reported below all come from one sample, sequenced in a study of Ad26.COV2.S vaccination and SARS-CoV-2 variants. Treatment given: 19 received Ad26.COV2.S at low or high dose, single or two shots; about five received placebo; per-sample allocation not given. It was on day 63 after the first vaccine or placebo injection that samples were taken. Using immunoSEQ multiplex PCR, the repertoire was profiled, and TCRdb retains in-frame clones only, with some absent. Seen here are some 350,000 clones, 85% to 90% observed once, and the top ten hold about 5%. Sequencing used peripheral blood, obtained in a trial of Ad26.COV2.S vaccine versus placebo. All receptors come from a person aged 18-65 years who received the Ad26.COV2.S COVID-19 vaccine or a placebo.

The rearrangement links TRBV6-6 to TRBJ2-7; D could derive from TRBD1 or TRBD2 (7 bases each). CDR1 and CDR2 from the germline V gene are MNHNY and SVGAGI (reference sequence). CDR3 length equals 15 residues. The V end lost 1 base, the J end lost 5 bases, and 15 bases lay between the germline ends. The CDR3 loop is CASSYLSGGGDEQYF. In DNA form, the CDR3 reads TGTGCCAGCAGTTACTTATCAGGGGGAGGGGACGAGCAGTACTTC.

The chain joins TRBV7-9 to TRBJ2-2, with no clear D. The CDR3 extends over 13 amino acids. Trimming took off 5 bases at V and 4 bases at J, with 8 bases between the two ends. The V gene's germline CDR1 is SEHNR and CDR2 FQNEAQ (reference sequence). CDR3 sequence (DNA): TGTGCCAGCAGCGCCTCAGTCACCGGGGAGCTGTTTTTT. This translates into CASSASVTGELFF.

The CDR3 spells CASSNYYEQYV. The CDR3 region has the DNA TGTGCCAGCAGTAACTACTACGAGCAGTACGTC. This chain joins TRBV6-5 and TRBJ2-7; D unresolved. Germline V CDR1 and CDR2: MNHEY, SVGAGI. V was pared by 5 bases and J by 3 bases, with 5 bases between. The CDR3 runs to 11 residues.

This clone was counted only a few times. The chain combines TRBV25-1 with TRBJ1-1; D is unresolved. The V end lost 1 base, the J end lost 6 bases, and 9 bases lay between the germline ends. The CDR3 runs to 13 residues. Germline lookup yields CDR1 MGHDK and CDR2 SYGVNS. CDR3 sequence (DNA): TGTGCCAGCAGTGAATCATACGAATCTGAAGCTTTCTTT. Encoded protein: CASSESYESEAFF.

This clone was seen only once. The genes are TRBV6-2 or TRBV6-3 and TRBJ2-2; 9 bases agree with TRBD2. V was pared by 4 bases and J by 6 bases, with 9 bases of the junction left unmatched. Germline CDR1 is MNHEY and CDR2 is SVGEGT. The CDR3 has 16 amino acids. The CDR3 DNA sequence: TGTGCCAGCAGTTGGCCCGGCGGGGGGGTCTCCGGGGAGCTGTTTTTT. Protein product: CASSWPGGGVSGELFF.

This clone was counted a few times. J is TRBJ1-1 and V is TRBV28; no firm D call. CDR1 and CDR2 from the germline V gene are MDHEN and SYDVKM. Trimming took off 6 bases at V and 1 base at J, with 15 bases between the two ends. This CDR3 is built from 15 residues. The CDR3 spells CASRPPAGRNTEAFF. The CDR3 nucleotides read TGTGCCAGCAGACCTCCCGCGGGGAGGAACACTGAAGCTTTCTTT.

The chain employs TRBV11-2 and TRBJ2-5, with 14 bases lining up with TRBD2. V was clipped by 4 bases and J by 6 bases; unmatched bases: 13. This CDR3 has 18 residues. Germline V lookup: CDR1 SGHAT, CDR2 FQNNGV. Written as DNA, the CDR3 is TGTGCCAGCAGCTCCCGATATGTGACTAGCGGGGGGGCCAAGACCCAGTACTTC. It is translated as CASSSRYVTSGGAKTQYF.

V is TRBV5-4 and J is TRBJ2-1; D is possibly TRBD2 (5 bases). V lost 6 bases and J lost 5, with 21 bases in between. The CDR3 has 16 amino acids. In germline, CDR1 is SGHNT, CDR2 YYREEE (reference sequence). CDR3 DNA: TGTGCCAGCAACCCGACTTTCCGGGATTCCAACAATGAGCAGTTCTTC. Translation gives CASNPTFRDSNNEQFF.